What follows are 8 T cell receptor beta chains derived from one specimen sequenced in a study of blood T cell repertoires in COVID-19 (dated by TCRdb to 2019 to 2021). The library was made by the immunoSEQ multiplex PCR assay. Imported from immuneACCESS, the table was reduced by TCRdb to in-frame sequences with V and J called. These copies leave out some clones; in studies compared against another copy, an unresolved V gene accounts for under half, and the cause of the remainder is not known. Recorded for this sample are approximately 220,000 clones; about nine tenths of them occurred a single time. The top ten hold approximately 0.7% of the sample. The specimen was peripheral blood. The receptors here all came from a middle-aged man with acute or convalescent COVID-19.

V is TRBV3-1 (or the pseudogene TRBV3-2) and J is TRBJ1-2; 7 bases agree with TRBD1. Germline CDR1 reads LGHDT; CDR2 reads YNNKEL (reference sequence). With V trimmed by 5 bases and J by 1 base, 10 bases remained unmatched. CDR3 length equals 16 residues. In DNA, the CDR3 is TGTGCCAGCAGCTCACAAGGGGGACAGATTAACTATGGCTACACCTTC. Its translation is CASSSQGGQINYGYTF.

CDR3: CASSLQGETGNTIYF. The CDR3 DNA sequence: TGTGCCAGCAGCCTCCAAGGGGAAACCGGAAACACCATATATTTT. This chain connects TRBV27 to TRBJ1-3, with D perhaps TRBD1 (5 bases). The V gene's germline CDR1 is MNHEY and CDR2 SMNVEV (reference sequence). V was pared by 6 bases and J by 4 bases, with 16 bases between. The CDR3 has 15 amino acids.

V and J are TRBV6-5 and TRBJ2-2; TRBD1 aligns across 7 bases. This CDR3 has 15 residues. J lost 5 bases, V lost 3 bases, and 6 bases had no gene match. The germline CDR1 and CDR2 sequences are MNHEY and SVGAGI. The CDR3 sequence is CASSYPRQGTGELFF. In nucleotides, the CDR3 is TGTGCCAGCAGTTATCCGAGACAGGGAACCGGGGAGCTGTTTTTT.

The rearrangement joins TRBV5-1 to TRBJ2-7; TRBD1 aligns across 8 bases. V was clipped by 0 bases and J by 0 bases; unmatched bases: 5. The V gene's germline CDR1 is SGHRS and CDR2 YFSETQ. The CDR3 runs 16 residues. The CDR3 spells CASSLGETGASYEQYF. Written as DNA, the CDR3 is TGCGCCAGCAGCTTGGGCGAGACAGGGGCCTCCTACGAGCAGTACTTC. Filled out from reference TRBV5-1 and TRBJ2-7, the complete variable domain reads KAGVTQTPRYLIKTRGQQVTLSCSPISGHRSVSWYQQTPGQGLQFLFEYFSETQRNKGNFPGRFSGRQFSNSRSEMNVSTLELGDSALYLCASSLGETGASYEQYFGPGTRLTVT.

The gene calls are TRBV28 and TRBJ1-2; 7 nucleotides match TRBD1. With V trimmed by 6 bases and J by 1 base, 8 bases remained unmatched. The length of the CDR3 is 15 residues. CDR1 MDHEN and CDR2 SYDVKM come from the germline V gene. The CDR3 nucleotides read TGTGCCAGCAGCACGTCGGACAGGCGTAACTATGGCTACACCTTC. Encoded protein: CASSTSDRRNYGYTF.

The rearrangement joins TRBV6-5 to TRBJ2-5; D is possibly TRBD1 (6 bases). The V gene lost 7 bases and the J gene lost 4 bases, with 7 bases spanning the gap. Germline V CDR1 and CDR2: MNHEY, SVGAGI. The CDR3 consists of 11 residues. The DNA of the CDR3 is TGTGCCAGCAAGGGGGTAGAGACCCAGTACTTC. It specifies CASKGVETQYF.

This CDR3 is CASSFGGGSAEAFF. The CDR3 coding sequence is TGTGCCAGCAGTTTCGGCGGGGGCAGCGCTGAAGCTTTCTTT. The V call is TRBV6-5, the J call TRBJ1-1, with D possibly being TRBD1 (6 bases). Per germline, CDR1 MNHEY and CDR2 SVGAGI. Trimming stripped 4 bases from V and 6 bases from J, with 15 bases between. This CDR3 has 14 residues.

The gene calls are TRBV27 and TRBJ2-1; D is ambiguous. Deletions cut 5 bases from V and 4 bases from J, with 9 bases between. The V gene's germline CDR1 is MNHEY and CDR2 SMNVEV (reference sequence). The CDR3 runs to 13 residues. For the CDR3, the DNA is TGTGCCAGCAGTCCCCTAACGTACAATGAGCAGTTCTTC. Residues: CASSPLTYNEQFF.